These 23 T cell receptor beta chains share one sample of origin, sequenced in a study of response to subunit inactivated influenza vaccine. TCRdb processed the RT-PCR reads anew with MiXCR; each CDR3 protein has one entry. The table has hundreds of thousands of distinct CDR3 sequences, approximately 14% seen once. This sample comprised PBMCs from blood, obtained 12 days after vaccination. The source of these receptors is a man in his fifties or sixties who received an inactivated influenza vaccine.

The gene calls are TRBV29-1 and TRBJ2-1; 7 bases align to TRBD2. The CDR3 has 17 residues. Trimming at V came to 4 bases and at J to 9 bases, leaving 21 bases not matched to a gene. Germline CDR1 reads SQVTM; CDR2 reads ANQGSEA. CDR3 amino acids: CSVATPRGLAGVGEQFF. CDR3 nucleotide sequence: TGCAGCGTTGCCACCCCCCGGGGTTTGGCGGGAGTTGGTGAGCAGTTCTTC.

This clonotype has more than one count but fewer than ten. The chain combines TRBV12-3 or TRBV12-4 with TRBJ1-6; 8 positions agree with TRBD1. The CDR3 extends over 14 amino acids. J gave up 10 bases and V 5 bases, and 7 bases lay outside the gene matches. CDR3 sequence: CASSIGQGGSPLHF. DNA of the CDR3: TGTGCCAGCAGTATTGGACAGGGCGGATCACCCCTCCACTTT.

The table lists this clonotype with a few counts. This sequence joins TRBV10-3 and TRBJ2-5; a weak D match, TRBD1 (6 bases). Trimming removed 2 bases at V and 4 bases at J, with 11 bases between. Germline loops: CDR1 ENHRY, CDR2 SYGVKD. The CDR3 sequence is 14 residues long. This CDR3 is CAISEGRGRETQYF. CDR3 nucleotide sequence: TGTGCCATCAGTGAGGGCAGGGGCCGAGAGACCCAGTACTTC.

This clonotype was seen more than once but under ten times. This CDR3 reads CSARAGYQPQHF. For the CDR3, the DNA is TGCAGTGCTAGAGCGGGTTATCAGCCCCAGCATTTT. V usage is TRBV20-1 and J usage is TRBJ1-5; no firm D call. Deletions cut 1 base from V and 5 bases from J, with 6 bases between. CDR3 length: 12 amino acids. Germline values: CDR1 DFQATT, CDR2 SNEGSKA (reference sequence).

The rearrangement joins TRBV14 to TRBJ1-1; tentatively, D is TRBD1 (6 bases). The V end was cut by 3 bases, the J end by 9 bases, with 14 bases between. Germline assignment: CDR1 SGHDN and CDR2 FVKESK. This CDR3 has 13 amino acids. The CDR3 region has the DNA TGTGCCAGCAGCCAGCAACAGGGACCCCAAGCTTTCTTT. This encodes CASSQQQGPQAFF.

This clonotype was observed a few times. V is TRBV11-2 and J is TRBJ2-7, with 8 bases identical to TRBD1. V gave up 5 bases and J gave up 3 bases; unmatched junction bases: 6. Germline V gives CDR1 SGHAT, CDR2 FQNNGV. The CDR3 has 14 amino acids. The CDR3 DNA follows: TGTGCCAGCAGCCCCCGGACAGGGCACTACGAGCAGTACTTC. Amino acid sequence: CASSPRTGHYEQYF.

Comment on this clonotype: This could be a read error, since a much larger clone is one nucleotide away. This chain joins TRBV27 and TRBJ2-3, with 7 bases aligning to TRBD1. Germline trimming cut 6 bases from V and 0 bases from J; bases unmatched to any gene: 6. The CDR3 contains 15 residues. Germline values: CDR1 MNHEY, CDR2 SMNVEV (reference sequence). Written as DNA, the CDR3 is TGTGCCAGCAGACCAACAGGGGCCAGCACAGATACGCAGTATTTT. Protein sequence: CASRPTGASTDTQYF.

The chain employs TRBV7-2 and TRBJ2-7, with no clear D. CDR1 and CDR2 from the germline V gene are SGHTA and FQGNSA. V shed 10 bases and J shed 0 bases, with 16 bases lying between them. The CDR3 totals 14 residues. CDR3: CATRRAAYSYEQYF. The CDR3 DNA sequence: TGTGCCACGAGAAGGGCAGCGTACTCCTACGAGCAGTACTTC.

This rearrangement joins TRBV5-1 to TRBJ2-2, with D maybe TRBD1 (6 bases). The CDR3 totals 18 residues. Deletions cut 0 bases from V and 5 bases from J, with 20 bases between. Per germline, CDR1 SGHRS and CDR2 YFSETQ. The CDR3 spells CASSLGPFRQGPTGELFF. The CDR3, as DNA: TGCGCCAGCAGCTTGGGGCCTTTTCGGCAGGGGCCGACCGGGGAGCTGTTTTTT.

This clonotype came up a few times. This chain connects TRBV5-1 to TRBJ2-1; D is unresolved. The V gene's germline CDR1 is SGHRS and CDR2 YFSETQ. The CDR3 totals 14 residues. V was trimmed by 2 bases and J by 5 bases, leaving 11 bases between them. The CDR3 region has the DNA TGCGCCAGCAGCTTCGCCGAAGCCAACAATGAGCAGTTCTTC. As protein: CASSFAEANNEQFF.

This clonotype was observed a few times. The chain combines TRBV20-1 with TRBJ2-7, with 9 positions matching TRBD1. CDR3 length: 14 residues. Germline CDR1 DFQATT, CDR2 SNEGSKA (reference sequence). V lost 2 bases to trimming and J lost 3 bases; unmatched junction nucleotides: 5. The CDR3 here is CSARSGQGVYEQYF. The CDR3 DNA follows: TGCAGTGCTAGATCGGGACAGGGTGTCTACGAGCAGTACTTC.

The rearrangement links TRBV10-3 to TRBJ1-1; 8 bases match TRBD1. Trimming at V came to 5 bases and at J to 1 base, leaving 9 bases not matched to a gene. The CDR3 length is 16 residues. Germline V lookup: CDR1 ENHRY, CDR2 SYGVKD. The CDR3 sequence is CAISTGGIGPNTEAFF. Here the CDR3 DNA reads TGTGCCATCAGTACAGGGGGGATTGGGCCGAACACTGAAGCTTTCTTT.

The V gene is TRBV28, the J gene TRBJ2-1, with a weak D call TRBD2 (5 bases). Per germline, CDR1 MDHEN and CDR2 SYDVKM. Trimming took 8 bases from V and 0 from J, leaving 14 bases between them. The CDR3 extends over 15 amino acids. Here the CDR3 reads CASGGPGSSYNEQFF. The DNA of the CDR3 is TGTGCCAGCGGAGGCCCAGGTAGCTCCTACAATGAGCAGTTCTTC.

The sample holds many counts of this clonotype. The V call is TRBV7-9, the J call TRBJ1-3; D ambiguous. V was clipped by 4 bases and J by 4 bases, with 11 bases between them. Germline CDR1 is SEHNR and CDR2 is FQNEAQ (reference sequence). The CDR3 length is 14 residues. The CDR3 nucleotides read TGTGCCAGCAGCTCTACTTCGGGCGGAAACACCATATATTTT. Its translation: CASSSTSGGNTIYF.

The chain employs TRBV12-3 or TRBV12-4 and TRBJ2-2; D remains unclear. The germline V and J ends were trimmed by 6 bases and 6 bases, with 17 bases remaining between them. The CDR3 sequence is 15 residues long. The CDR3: CASSPRSYGPGELFF. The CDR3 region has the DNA TGTGCCAGCAGCCCCAGATCTTACGGGCCCGGGGAGCTGTTTTTT.

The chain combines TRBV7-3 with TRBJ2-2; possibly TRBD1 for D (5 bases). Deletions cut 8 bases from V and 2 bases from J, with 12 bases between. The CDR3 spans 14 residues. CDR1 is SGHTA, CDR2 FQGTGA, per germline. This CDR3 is CASSWTTNTGELFF. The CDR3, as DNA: TGTGCCAGCTCCTGGACAACCAACACCGGGGAGCTGTTTTTT.

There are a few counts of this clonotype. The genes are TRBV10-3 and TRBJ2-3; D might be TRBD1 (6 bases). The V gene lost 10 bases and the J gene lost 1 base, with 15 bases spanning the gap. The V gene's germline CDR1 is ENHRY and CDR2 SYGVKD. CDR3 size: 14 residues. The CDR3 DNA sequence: TGTGCCACCCAACGGGACACCGGCACAGATACGCAGTATTTT. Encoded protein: CATQRDTGTDTQYF.

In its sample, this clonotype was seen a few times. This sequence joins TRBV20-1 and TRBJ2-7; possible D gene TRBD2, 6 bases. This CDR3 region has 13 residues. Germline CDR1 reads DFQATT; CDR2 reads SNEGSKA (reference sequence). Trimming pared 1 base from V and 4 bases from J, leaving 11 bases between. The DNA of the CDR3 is TGCAGTGCTAGAGCTCCGACTAGTTACGAGCAGTACTTC. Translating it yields CSARAPTSYEQYF.

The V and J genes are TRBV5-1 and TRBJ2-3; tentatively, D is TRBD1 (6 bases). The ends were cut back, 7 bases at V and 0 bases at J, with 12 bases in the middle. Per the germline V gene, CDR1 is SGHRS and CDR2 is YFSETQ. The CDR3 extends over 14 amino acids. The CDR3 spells CASRTVSSTDTQYF. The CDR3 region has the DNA TGCGCCAGCCGGACAGTCTCTAGCACAGATACGCAGTATTTT.

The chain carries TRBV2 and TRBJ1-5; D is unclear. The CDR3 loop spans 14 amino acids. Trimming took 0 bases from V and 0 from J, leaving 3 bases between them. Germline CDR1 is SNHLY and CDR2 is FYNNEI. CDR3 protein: CASSEAHSNQPQHF. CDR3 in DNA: TGTGCCAGCAGTGAAGCCCATAGCAATCAGCCCCAGCATTTT.

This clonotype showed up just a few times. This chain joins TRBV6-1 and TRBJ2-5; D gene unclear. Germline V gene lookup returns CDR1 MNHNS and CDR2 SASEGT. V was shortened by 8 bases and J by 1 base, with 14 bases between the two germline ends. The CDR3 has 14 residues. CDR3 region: CASQQVGIQETQYF. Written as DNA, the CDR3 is TGTGCCAGCCAACAAGTAGGGATCCAAGAGACCCAGTACTTC.

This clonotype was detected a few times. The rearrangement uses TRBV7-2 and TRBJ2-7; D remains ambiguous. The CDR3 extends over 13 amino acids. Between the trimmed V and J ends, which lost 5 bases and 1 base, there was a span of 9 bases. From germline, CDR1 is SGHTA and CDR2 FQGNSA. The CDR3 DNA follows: TGTGCCAGCAGCCCAATACCTTCCTACGAGCAGTACTTC. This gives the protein CASSPIPSYEQYF.

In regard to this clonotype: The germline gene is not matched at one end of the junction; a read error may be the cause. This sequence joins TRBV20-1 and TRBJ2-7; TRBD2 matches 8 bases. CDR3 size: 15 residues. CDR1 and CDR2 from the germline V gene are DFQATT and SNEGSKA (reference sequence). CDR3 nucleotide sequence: TGCAGTGCTAGGCCGGGGGGGGGGTTCTCCTCCGAGCAGTACTTC. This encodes CSARPGGGFSSEQYF.